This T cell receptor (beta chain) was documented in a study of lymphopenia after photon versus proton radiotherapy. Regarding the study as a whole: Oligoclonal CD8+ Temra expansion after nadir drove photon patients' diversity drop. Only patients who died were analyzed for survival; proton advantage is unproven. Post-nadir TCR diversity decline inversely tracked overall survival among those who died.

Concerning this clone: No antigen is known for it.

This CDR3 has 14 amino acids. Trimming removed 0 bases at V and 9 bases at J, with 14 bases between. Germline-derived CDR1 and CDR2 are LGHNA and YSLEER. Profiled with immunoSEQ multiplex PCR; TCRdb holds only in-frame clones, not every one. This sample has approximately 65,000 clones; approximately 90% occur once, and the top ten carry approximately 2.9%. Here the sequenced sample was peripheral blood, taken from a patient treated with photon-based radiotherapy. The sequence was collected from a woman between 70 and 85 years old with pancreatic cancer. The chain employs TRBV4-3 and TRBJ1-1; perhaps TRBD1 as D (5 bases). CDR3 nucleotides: TGCGCCAGCAGCCAAGATGGGGGTGCTCGTCAAGCTTTCTTT. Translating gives CASSQDGGARQAFF.